These T cell receptor beta chains were read from a single sample in a study of shared clonotypes between healthy human individuals. Profiled with immunoSEQ multiplex PCR; TCRdb holds only in-frame clones, not every one. Among over a million clones listed, more than 65% were seen once. The sequencing sample was made of memory CD4+ T cells sorted from blood. These receptors came from a man between 18 and 35 years old in good health. CDR3s include the opening cysteine and the closing phenylalanine or tryptophan. A D gene is named only where the DNA matches it firmly. Only some rows state a clone size, as once, few, many or a class for expanded clones.

cdr3_aa: CASRFSGSETDTQYF; cdr3_nt: TGCGCCAGCAGGTTTTCAGGGTCGGAGACAGATACGCAGTATTTT; clone_size: NA; v_call: TRBV5-1; d_call: NA; j_call: TRBJ2-3
cdr3_aa: CASSVVAGSSYNSPLHF; cdr3_nt: TGTGCCAGCAGTGTTGTAGCGGGGAGCTCCTATAATTCACCCCTCCACTTT; clone_size: few; v_call: TRBV2; d_call: NA; j_call: TRBJ1-6
cdr3_aa: CASSFRTGMNTEAFF; cdr3_nt: TGTGCCAGCAGCTTCAGGACAGGGATGAACACTGAAGCTTTCTTT; clone_size: NA; v_call: TRBV13; d_call: TRBD1; j_call: TRBJ1-1
cdr3_aa: CASRVEDRGEYTDTQYF; cdr3_nt: TGTGCCAGCAGGGTAGAGGACAGGGGCGAATACACAGATACGCAGTATTTT; clone_size: NA; v_call: TRBV6-4; d_call: TRBD1; j_call: TRBJ2-3
cdr3_aa: CASSLPGQASKNIQYF; cdr3_nt: TGTGCCAGCAGCCTACCGGGACAGGCCAGCAAAAACATTCAGTACTTC; clone_size: NA; v_call: TRBV7-2; d_call: TRBD1; j_call: TRBJ2-4
cdr3_aa: CASSLDGSSYNEQFF; cdr3_nt: TGTGCCAGCAGCTTAGATGGGTCTTCCTACAATGAGCAGTTCTTC; clone_size: NA; v_call: TRBV11-3; d_call: NA; j_call: TRBJ2-1
cdr3_aa: CASSLGRKDRGRKYDEQYF; cdr3_nt: TGTGCCAGCAGCTTAGGGAGAAAGGACAGGGGGCGAAAGTACGACGAGCAGTACTTC; clone_size: NA; v_call: TRBV7-8; d_call: TRBD1; j_call: TRBJ2-7
cdr3_aa: CASSRSRNSPLHF; cdr3_nt: TGTGCCAGCAGCAGATCCCGAAATTCACCCCTCCACTTT; clone_size: NA; v_call: TRBV5-6; d_call: NA; j_call: TRBJ1-6
cdr3_aa: CASSRTYSGANVLTF; cdr3_nt: TGTGCCAGCAGTAGGACCTATTCTGGGGCCAACGTCCTGACTTTC; clone_size: NA; v_call: TRBV6-1; d_call: NA; j_call: TRBJ2-6
cdr3_aa: CASRGGQARTEAFF; cdr3_nt: TGTGCCAGCAGGGGGGGGCAGGCCCGTACTGAAGCTTTCTTT; clone_size: NA; v_call: TRBV28; d_call: NA; j_call: TRBJ1-1
cdr3_aa: CASSVAVTSGRPSTDTQYF; cdr3_nt: TGTGCCAGCAGCGTAGCTGTTACTAGCGGGAGACCTTCCACAGATACGCAGTATTTT; clone_size: NA; v_call: TRBV9; d_call: TRBD2; j_call: TRBJ2-3
cdr3_aa: CASSLDSIKTDTQYF; cdr3_nt: TGTGCCAGCAGTTTAGATTCCATAAAAACAGATACGCAGTATTTT; clone_size: few; v_call: TRBV28; d_call: NA; j_call: TRBJ2-3
cdr3_aa: CASSLAGRGVNSPLHF; cdr3_nt: TGTGCCAGCAGCTTAGCGGGCAGGGGCGTTAATTCACCCCTCCACTTT; clone_size: many; v_call: TRBV7-2; d_call: NA; j_call: TRBJ1-6
cdr3_aa: CASSLPGTGSSYEQYF; cdr3_nt: TGCGCCAGCAGCTTGCCCGGGACAGGGAGCTCCTACGAGCAGTACTTC; clone_size: once; v_call: TRBV5-1; d_call: TRBD1; j_call: TRBJ2-7
cdr3_aa: CASSSSVAGLAKNIQYF; cdr3_nt: TGTGCCAGCAGCTCCTCGGTAGCGGGGCTAGCCAAAAACATTCAGTACTTC; clone_size: few; v_call: TRBV7-9; d_call: TRBD2; j_call: TRBJ2-4
cdr3_aa: CASSQGAFNSPLHF; cdr3_nt: TGTGCCAGCAGTCAGGGGGCGTTTAATTCACCCCTCCACTTT; clone_size: NA; v_call: TRBV27; d_call: TRBD1; j_call: TRBJ1-6
cdr3_aa: CASKNRGLNTEAFF; cdr3_nt: TGTGCCAGCAAAAACAGGGGGCTGAACACTGAAGCTTTCTTT; clone_size: NA; v_call: TRBV27; d_call: TRBD1; j_call: TRBJ1-1
cdr3_aa: CASKRQHNEKLFF; cdr3_nt: TGTGCCAGCAAGCGACAGCATAATGAAAAACTGTTTTTT; clone_size: NA; v_call: TRBV2; d_call: NA; j_call: TRBJ1-4
cdr3_aa: CSVGGPGGEQYF; cdr3_nt: TGCAGCGTTGGGGGACCCGGAGGCGAGCAGTACTTC; clone_size: NA; v_call: TRBV29-1; d_call: NA; j_call: TRBJ2-7
cdr3_aa: CAISDSGTLDETQYF; cdr3_nt: TGTGCCATCAGTGATTCCGGGACATTAGATGAGACCCAGTACTTC; clone_size: NA; v_call: TRBV10-3; d_call: NA; j_call: TRBJ2-5
cdr3_aa: CASSPGLSTDTQYF; cdr3_nt: TGTGCCAGCAGTCCGGGACTTAGCACAGATACGCAGTATTTT; clone_size: NA; v_call: TRBV11-2; d_call: NA; j_call: TRBJ2-3
cdr3_aa: CASSLDRTEAFF; cdr3_nt: TGTGCCAGCAGCCTTGACCGCACTGAAGCTTTCTTT; clone_size: NA; v_call: TRBV5-4; d_call: NA; j_call: TRBJ1-1
cdr3_aa: CSVVGVSYEQYF; cdr3_nt: TGCAGCGTTGTGGGGGTCTCCTACGAACAGTACTTC; clone_size: NA; v_call: TRBV29-1; d_call: NA; j_call: TRBJ2-7
cdr3_aa: CASSGGPGSPSYEQYF; cdr3_nt: TGTGCCAGCAGCGGGGGGCCTGGGTCCCCCTCCTACGAGCAGTACTTC; clone_size: NA; v_call: TRBV5-8; d_call: NA; j_call: TRBJ2-7
cdr3_aa: CASSYLAGTGELFF; cdr3_nt: TGTGCCAGCAGTTACCTAGCGGGCACCGGGGAGCTGTTTTTT; clone_size: NA; v_call: TRBV6-5; d_call: TRBD2; j_call: TRBJ2-2
cdr3_aa: CASSLETRGSWYEQYF; cdr3_nt: TGTGCCAGCAGCTTAGAAACTAGGGGGTCTTGGTACGAGCAGTACTTC; clone_size: NA; v_call: TRBV7-2; d_call: NA; j_call: TRBJ2-7
cdr3_aa: CASSADPGGEQYF; cdr3_nt: TGTGCCAGCAGCGCAGACCCGGGGGGCGAGCAGTACTTC; clone_size: NA; v_call: TRBV14; d_call: TRBD2; j_call: TRBJ2-7
cdr3_aa: CASSLPRRRADEQYF; cdr3_nt: TGTGCCAGCAGCTTGCCCCGACGCCGTGCCGACGAGCAGTACTTC; clone_size: few; v_call: TRBV5-6; d_call: NA; j_call: TRBJ2-7
cdr3_aa: CASIPTGRSYGYTF; cdr3_nt: TGTGCCAGCATCCCGACGGGTAGATCCTATGGCTACACCTTC; clone_size: NA; v_call: TRBV6-5; d_call: NA; j_call: TRBJ1-2
cdr3_aa: CASSASGTIRPDTGELFF; cdr3_nt: TGTGCCAGCAGTGCCTCCGGGACTATCAGACCAGACACCGGGGAGCTGTTTTTT; clone_size: NA; v_call: TRBV25-1; d_call: TRBD2; j_call: TRBJ2-2
cdr3_aa: CASSEDPGGFFF; cdr3_nt: TGTGCCAGCAGTGAAGATCCAGGGGGCTTCTTCTTC; clone_size: NA; v_call: TRBV6-1; d_call: TRBD1; j_call: TRBJ2-1
cdr3_aa: CASSPPLGEVYGYTF; cdr3_nt: TGTGCCAGCTCACCACCGTTAGGGGAGGTCTATGGCTACACCTTC; clone_size: NA; v_call: TRBV18; d_call: NA; j_call: TRBJ1-2
cdr3_aa: CASSPGATNEKLFF; cdr3_nt: TGTGCCAGCTCACCAGGGGCAACTAATGAAAAACTGTTTTTT; clone_size: few; v_call: TRBV18; d_call: NA; j_call: TRBJ1-4
cdr3_aa: CASSIGPGEQYF; cdr3_nt: TGTGCCAGTAGTATAGGTCCCGGGGAGCAGTACTTC; clone_size: few; v_call: TRBV19; d_call: NA; j_call: TRBJ2-7
cdr3_aa: CASAAGGADTQYF; cdr3_nt: TGTGCCAGTGCGGCGGGAGGGGCAGATACGCAGTATTTT; clone_size: NA; v_call: TRBV19; d_call: TRBD2; j_call: TRBJ2-3
cdr3_aa: CASSLYTGAIYGYTF; cdr3_nt: TGTGCCAGCAGCCTTTACACGGGAGCTATCTATGGCTACACCTTC; clone_size: NA; v_call: TRBV5-4; d_call: NA; j_call: TRBJ1-2
cdr3_aa: CSVVTVTYEQYF; cdr3_nt: TGCAGCGTTGTCACGGTCACCTACGAGCAGTACTTC; clone_size: NA; v_call: TRBV29-1; d_call: NA; j_call: TRBJ2-7
cdr3_aa: CASSRDRGQGETQYF; cdr3_nt: TGCGCCAGCAGCCGAGACAGGGGCCAAGGGGAGACCCAGTACTTC; clone_size: once; v_call: TRBV5-1; d_call: TRBD1; j_call: TRBJ2-5
cdr3_aa: CASSRDSPHEQFF; cdr3_nt: TGCGCCAGCAGCCGGGACTCGCCCCATGAGCAGTTCTTC; clone_size: once; v_call: TRBV5-1; d_call: NA; j_call: TRBJ2-1
cdr3_aa: CASSQTTIGNTIYF; cdr3_nt: TGTGCCAGCAGTCAAACGACTATTGGAAACACCATATATTTT; clone_size: few; v_call: TRBV2; d_call: NA; j_call: TRBJ1-3
cdr3_aa: CASSLGGGSIISSPLHF; cdr3_nt: TGTGCCAGCAGCCTCGGCGGGGGGTCCATAATTAGTTCACCCCTCCACTTT; clone_size: NA; v_call: TRBV5-4; d_call: NA; j_call: TRBJ1-6
cdr3_aa: CASSRPGTGDQPQHF; cdr3_nt: TGTGCCAGCAGCCGTCCGGGGACAGGTGATCAGCCCCAGCATTTT; clone_size: NA; v_call: TRBV7-8; d_call: TRBD1; j_call: TRBJ1-5
cdr3_aa: CASSWDSNTGELFF; cdr3_nt: TGTGCCAGTAGCTGGGACAGCAACACCGGGGAGCTGTTTTTT; clone_size: NA; v_call: TRBV19; d_call: TRBD1; j_call: TRBJ2-2
cdr3_aa: CASSLGGGPGNEQFF; cdr3_nt: TGCGCCAGCAGCTTGGGCGGCGGCCCGGGGAATGAGCAGTTCTTC; clone_size: NA; v_call: TRBV5-1; d_call: NA; j_call: TRBJ2-1
cdr3_aa: CAWSVEGKRADTQYF; cdr3_nt: TGTGCCTGGAGTGTAGAGGGGAAGAGGGCAGATACGCAGTATTTT; clone_size: NA; v_call: TRBV30; d_call: NA; j_call: TRBJ2-3
cdr3_aa: CASNPPATGTGAYSNQPQHF; cdr3_nt: TGTGCCAGTAACCCCCCAGCCACCGGGACAGGGGCTTATAGCAATCAGCCCCAGCATTTT; clone_size: NA; v_call: TRBV19; d_call: TRBD1; j_call: TRBJ1-5
cdr3_aa: CASSEGVTQYF; cdr3_nt: TGTGCCAGCAGTGAAGGGGTGACCCAGTACTTC; clone_size: NA; v_call: TRBV2; d_call: NA; j_call: TRBJ2-5
cdr3_aa: CASSFGGGEGEKLFF; cdr3_nt: TGTGCCAGCAGTTTCGGAGGGGGAGAGGGCGAAAAACTGTTTTTT; clone_size: NA; v_call: TRBV6-6; d_call: NA; j_call: TRBJ1-4
cdr3_aa: CASSLITGDTEAFF; cdr3_nt: TGTGCCAGCAGCCTGATAACAGGGGACACTGAAGCTTTCTTT; clone_size: many; v_call: TRBV5-4; d_call: TRBD1; j_call: TRBJ1-1